A selection of T cell receptor beta chains follows, all from one sample in a study of Ad26.COV2.S vaccination and SARS-CoV-2 variants. Sequencing was performed with immunoSEQ multiplex PCR; in TCRdb, only in-frame clones are kept and a portion is missing. Of fewer than 800,000 clones listed, around 90% are singletons. Source: peripheral blood, taken in a trial of Ad26.COV2.S vaccine versus placebo. These receptors all come from a person aged 18 to 59 who received the Ad26.COV2.S COVID-19 vaccine or a placebo. The CDR3 runs from the conserved cysteine through the conserved F or W. The order of the fields is D gene, V gene, CDR3 length, clone size, J gene, CDR3 protein, CDR3 DNA. The D gene is left open where the match is weak. Rows may omit the clone size; those that give it use once, few, many or a size class.

-	TRBV12-3/TRBV12-4	13	-	TRBJ2-5	CASSLATGETQYF	TGTGCCAGCAGTTTAGCGACTGGAGAGACCCAGTACTTC
-	TRBV5-4	16	-	TRBJ2-1	CASSLNRASSYNEQFF	TGTGCCAGCAGCTTGAACAGGGCAAGCTCCTACAATGAGCAGTTCTTC
-	TRBV27	14	-	TRBJ1-5	CASRLTGLNQPQHF	TGTGCCAGCAGACTGACAGGCCTTAATCAGCCCCAGCATTTT
-	TRBV3-1/TRBV3-2	15	-	TRBJ2-3	CASSPTVGGTDTQYF	TGTGCCAGCAGCCCTACCGTCGGAGGCACAGATACGCAGTATTTT
TRBD1	TRBV9	15	-	TRBJ1-4	CASSRQGARGEKLFF	TGTGCCAGCAGCAGACAGGGGGCGCGGGGTGAAAAACTGTTTTTT
-	TRBV18	14	-	TRBJ2-7	CASSSDHSSYEQYF	TGTGCCAGCTCATCGGACCACAGCTCCTACGAGCAGTACTTC
-	TRBV29-1	10	-	TRBJ1-2	CSVDGYGYTF	TGCAGCGTTGACGGCTATGGCTACACCTTC
TRBD1	TRBV5-4	17	-	TRBJ1-6	CASKITDRGWDNSPLHF	TGTGCCAGCAAAATCACCGACAGGGGGTGGGATAATTCACCCCTCCACTTT
TRBD1	TRBV9	15	-	TRBJ1-2	CASSVGQGDAYGYTF	TGTGCCAGCAGCGTAGGACAGGGGGATGCCTATGGCTACACCTTC
TRBD2	TRBV6-6	17	-	TRBJ2-4	CASSRHLAGDSKNIQYF	TGTGCCAGCAGCCGACACCTAGCGGGAGATTCCAAAAACATTCAGTACTTC
-	TRBV20-1	14	-	TRBJ2-7	CSASSSPYSYEQYF	TGCAGTGCTAGTTCGTCACCATACTCCTACGAGCAGTACTTC
-	TRBV9	13	-	TRBJ2-7	CASSVKDRYEQYF	TGTGCCAGCAGCGTAAAGGACCGCTACGAGCAGTACTTC
TRBD2	TRBV6-2/TRBV6-3	15	-	TRBJ2-5	CASSYIAGQQETQYF	TGTGCCAGCAGTTACATAGCGGGGCAACAAGAGACCCAGTACTTC
TRBD2	TRBV11-2	14	-	TRBJ2-7	CASSRRGETYEQYF	TGTGCCAGCAGCCGACGGGGGGAGACCTACGAGCAGTACTTC
TRBD1	TRBV19	14	-	TRBJ2-2	CASSPRTGTGELFF	TGTGCCAGTAGTCCGCGGACAGGGACCGGGGAGCTGTTTTTT
TRBD1	TRBV11-1	15	-	TRBJ2-7	CASSPVGQAVYEQYF	TGTGCCAGCAGCCCTGTGGGACAGGCTGTATACGAGCAGTACTTC
-	TRBV13	14	-	TRBJ1-1	CASSSWGGYTEAFF	TGTGCCAGCAGCTCCTGGGGGGGGTACACTGAAGCTTTCTTT
TRBD1	TRBV24-1	16	once	TRBJ2-1	CATSDSDRGPYNEQFF	TGTGCCACCAGTGATTCGGACAGGGGCCCGTACAATGAGCAGTTCTTC
TRBD2	TRBV5-1	15	-	TRBJ2-1	CASSFGGGTYNEQFF	TGCGCCAGCAGCTTCGGCGGGGGAACCTACAATGAGCAGTTCTTC
-	TRBV7-2	16	-	TRBJ2-1	CASSSQGGIVVNEQFF	TGTGCCAGCAGCTCACAGGGAGGGATCGTAGTCAATGAGCAGTTCTTC
-	TRBV7-8	13	once	TRBJ1-4	CASSRRGGEKLFF	TGTGCCAGCAGCCGACGGGGAGGGGAAAAACTGTTTTTT
-	TRBV6-5	15	-	TRBJ1-1	CASSPSQGRNTEAFF	TGTGCCAGCAGTCCCTCACAGGGCCGAAACACTGAAGCTTTCTTT
-	TRBV19	14	-	TRBJ1-2	CASSIDRGNYGYTF	TGTGCCAGTAGTATAGATCGGGGGAACTATGGCTACACCTTC
-	TRBV13	13	-	TRBJ2-5	CASSLGSKETQYF	TGTGCCAGCAGCCTCGGGAGTAAAGAGACCCAGTACTTC
-	TRBV25-1	15	once	TRBJ2-1	CASMGGLSSYNEQFF	TGTGCCAGCATGGGCGGTTTGAGCTCCTACAATGAGCAGTTCTTC
-	TRBV5-1	13	-	TRBJ1-2	CASSSRVNYGYTF	TGCGCCAGCAGCTCCAGGGTCAACTATGGCTACACCTTC
-	TRBV6-5	15	-	TRBJ1-4	CASSYSPGTNEKLFF	TGTGCCAGCAGTTACTCGCCGGGGACTAATGAAAAACTGTTTTTT
-	TRBV5-1	16	-	TRBJ2-7	CASSLVVERGNYEQYF	TGCGCCAGCAGCTTGGTCGTGGAACGGGGGAACTACGAGCAGTACTTC
TRBD2	TRBV20-1	11	-	TRBJ2-7	CSVTSDYEQYF	TGCAGTGTTACTAGCGACTACGAGCAGTACTTC
-	TRBV4-3	13	few	TRBJ1-4	CASSHRADEKLFF	TGCGCCAGCAGTCATAGGGCAGATGAAAAACTGTTTTTT
-	TRBV19	15	-	TRBJ2-1	CASSEGRASYNEQFF	TGTGCCAGTAGTGAAGGGCGGGCCTCCTACAATGAGCAGTTCTTC
-	TRBV4-1	16	-	TRBJ1-5	CASSQVQDPRNQPQHF	TGCGCCAGCAGCCAAGTTCAGGATCCTAGGAATCAGCCCCAGCATTTT
TRBD1	TRBV6-5	15	-	TRBJ2-5	CASRPLRGPGETQYF	TGTGCCAGCAGGCCTTTGAGGGGGCCGGGGGAGACCCAGTACTTC
-	TRBV5-1	15	few	TRBJ2-3	CASSFPGENADTQYF	TGCGCCAGCAGCTTTCCCGGGGAGAACGCAGATACGCAGTATTTT
TRBD1	TRBV24-1	14	-	TRBJ1-5	CATRGDREDQPQHF	TGTGCCACCAGAGGGGACAGGGAAGATCAGCCCCAGCATTTT
-	TRBV30	14	-	TRBJ2-6	CAWHTGSGANVLTF	TGTGCCTGGCATACAGGGAGTGGGGCCAACGTCCTGACTTTC
-	TRBV15	14	once	TRBJ1-2	CATSNPKGSYGYTF	TGTGCCACCAGCAACCCGAAAGGCTCTTATGGCTACACCTTC
TRBD1	TRBV6-1	14	-	TRBJ1-2	CASSQREGAGGYTF	TGTGCCAGCAGTCAGAGGGAGGGGGCGGGTGGCTACACCTTC
-	TRBV4-1	16	-	TRBJ2-7	CASSQETGWGSYEQYF	TGCGCCAGCAGCCAAGAGACGGGTTGGGGCTCCTACGAGCAGTACTTC
-	TRBV5-4	17	-	TRBJ1-4	CASSSGPRGATNEKLFF	TGTGCCAGCAGCTCGGGTCCGCGGGGAGCAACTAATGAAAAACTGTTTTTT